A selection of T cell receptor beta chains follows, all from one sample in a study of cytomegalovirus exposure and HLA in healthy donors. Here immunoSEQ multiplex PCR was the method, and the copy in TCRdb shows in-frame clones only, minus some. The profile shows about 150,000 clones, about 83% of them singletons. Sequenced: PBMCs. The receptors stem from a woman in her thirties or forties in good health and CMV-seronegative. Each CDR3 is given with its conserved first and last residue. The D gene is left open where the match is weak. Expanded clones are given a class, and other clones once, few, many or no size at all.

clone_size d_call j_call v_call cdr3_nt cdr3_aa
- TRBD2 TRBJ2-3 TRBV7-9 TGTGCCAGCAGCTTAGGGGAGGGTTTGGATACGCAGTATTTT CASSLGEGLDTQYF
- - TRBJ2-7 TRBV5-6 TGTGCCAGCAGCTTGTTCTTGGAGCAGTACTTC CASSLFLEQYF
few TRBD1 TRBJ1-2 TRBV19 TGTGCCAGTAGTATCACTGGGACAGGGACCTATGGCTACACCTTC CASSITGTGTYGYTF
- TRBD1 TRBJ2-3 TRBV6-6 TGTGCCAGCAGTTACTCGGGGACAGGGGCAGATACGCAGTATTTT CASSYSGTGADTQYF
- - TRBJ2-5 TRBV5-4 TGTGCCAGCAGCTTGGGGACTTACCAAGAGACCCAGTACTTC CASSLGTYQETQYF
- - TRBJ1-2 TRBV27 TGTGCCAGCAGTGCTGACACCTATGGCTACACCTTC CASSADTYGYTF
- - TRBJ2-7 TRBV6-5 TGTGCCAGCAGTTACTCCGGAGAGTCCTACGAGCAGTACTTC CASSYSGESYEQYF
- TRBD1 TRBJ1-2 TRBV19 TGTGCCAGTCGGGACAGGGAGAATGGCTACACCTTC CASRDRENGYTF
- TRBD2 TRBJ2-1 TRBV6-1 TGTGCCAGCAGTGAAAGACGGGGACTAGCCGGGCTCAATGAGCAGTTCTTC CASSERRGLAGLNEQFF
- TRBD2 TRBJ2-7 TRBV30 TGTGCCTGGAGTCGGCGCGGGAGGGACGAGCAGTACTTC CAWSRRGRDEQYF
- - TRBJ2-5 TRBV2 TGTGCCAGCAGTGAAGCAAGGGGGGGGACCCAGTACTTC CASSEARGGTQYF
- TRBD2 TRBJ2-3 TRBV29-1 TGCAGCGTTGAGAAGCGGGAGAGTGGAGATACGCAGTATTTT CSVEKRESGDTQYF
- TRBD1 TRBJ1-5 TRBV7-2 TGTGCCAGCAACCAGGGGGGTGGACAGCCCCAGCATTTT CASNQGGGQPQHF
few - TRBJ1-3 TRBV6-5 TGTGCCAGCAGCCTGCAGGGGTTTGGAAACACCATATATTTT CASSLQGFGNTIYF
- - TRBJ2-7 TRBV5-8 TGTGCCAGCAGCTTGAATCTGGAGAAAGGCGAGCAGTACTTC CASSLNLEKGEQYF